This T cell receptor (beta chain) derives from a study of T-cell reconstitution after alpha-beta-depleted transplantation in children (dated by TCRdb to about 2016). Regarding the study in general: Using TCR repertoire profiling, the study followed T-cell immune reconstitution in a quantitative way in children after TCRalphabeta/CD19-depleted allogeneic hematopoietic cell transplantation.

Relative to germline, V is 3 bases shorter and J is 4 bases shorter, with 19 bases between their ends. Looking up the germline V gene (reference sequence) yields CDR1 DFQATT and CDR2 SNEGSKA. From cysteine to phenylalanine, the CDR3 is 15 amino acids long. Only the CDR3 DNA is retained, 45 bases long and in frame from the first base. This clonotype was found a few times. No cognate antigen has been identified for it. Nothing much larger sits one base from this clone, and base qualities are not available. Library prep was done by PCR. The data were produced on an Illumina HiSeq 2500. Molecular barcoding was employed in the preparation of TCR libraries, with unique molecular identifiers being used to normalize TCRbeta repertoire quantification. TCRdb cleaned the public reads at Q25 with fastp, built clones with MiXCR and kept in-frame beta chains. Rows with a matching CDR3 protein are joined into one entry that keeps the most common DNA and genes. The sample records approximately 490,000 distinct CDR3 sequences, roughly an eighth of which are singletons. Together, the top ten hold about 6% of the sample.

This clonotype was obtained from a human donor who donated a stem cell graft to a child with combined immunodeficiency. The starting material was PBMCs from the stem cell graft donor, obtained from the stem cell graft. The rearranged segments are TRBV20-1 and TRBJ2-7, with a weak D call of TRBD1 (5 bases match). The CDR3 protein sequence reads: CSASPSDKVSYEQYF. The DNA sequence is TGCAGTGCTAGTCCTTCGGACAAGGTGTCGTACGAGCAGTACTTC.